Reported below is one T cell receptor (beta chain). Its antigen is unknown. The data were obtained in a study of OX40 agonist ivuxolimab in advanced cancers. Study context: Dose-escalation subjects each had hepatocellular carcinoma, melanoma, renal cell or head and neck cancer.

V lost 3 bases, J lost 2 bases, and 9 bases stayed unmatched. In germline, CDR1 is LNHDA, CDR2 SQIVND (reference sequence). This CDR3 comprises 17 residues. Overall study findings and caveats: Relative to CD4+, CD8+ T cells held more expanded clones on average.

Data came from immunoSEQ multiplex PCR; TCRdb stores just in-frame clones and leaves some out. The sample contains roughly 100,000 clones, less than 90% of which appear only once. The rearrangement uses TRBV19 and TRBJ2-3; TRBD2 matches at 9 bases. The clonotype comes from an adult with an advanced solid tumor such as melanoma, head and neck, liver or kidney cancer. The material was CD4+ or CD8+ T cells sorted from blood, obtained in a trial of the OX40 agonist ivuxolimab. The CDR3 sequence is CASSIERGVVFTDTQYF. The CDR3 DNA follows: TGTGCCAGTAGTATCGAGCGGGGGGTCGTTTTCACAGATACGCAGTATTTT.